Listed below are T cell receptor beta chains from one sample, sequenced in a study of cytomegalovirus exposure and HLA in healthy donors. Libraries were prepared by immunoSEQ multiplex PCR; TCRdb keeps only in-frame clonotypes and omits some of them. The sample shows fewer than 100,000 clones, roughly 80% of them seen only once. Sequencing was performed on PBMCs. These receptors were taken from a man aged 40-50 years in good health and CMV-seronegative. Each CDR3 is given with its conserved first and last residue. A D gene is named only where the DNA matches it firmly. Where a row states a size, it is once, few, many or the class of an expanded clone; other rows omit it.

CDR3 length,V gene,D gene,J gene,clone size,CDR3 protein,CDR3 DNA
16,TRBV4-1,-,TRBJ1-1,-,CASSQAPGGAAGEAFF,TGCGCCAGCAGCCAAGCGCCCGGGGGGGCAGCCGGTGAAGCTTTCTTT
16,TRBV10-2,TRBD1,TRBJ2-7,-,CASSTSRDRVSYEQYF,TGCGCCAGCAGTACCTCCCGGGACAGGGTGTCGTACGAGCAGTACTTC
15,TRBV4-1,-,TRBJ2-7,-,CASSQDRVPYREQYF,TGCGCCAGCAGCCAAGACCGGGTCCCTTATCGCGAGCAGTACTTC
14,TRBV10-3,-,TRBJ1-2,-,CAISESRVNYGYTF,TGTGCCATCAGTGAGTCTCGGGTTAACTATGGCTACACCTTC
12,TRBV10-1,-,TRBJ2-3,-,CASKGGSDTQYF,TGCGCCAGCAAAGGGGGTTCGGATACGCAGTATTTT
15,TRBV19,-,TRBJ2-2,-,CASSISGVGTGELFF,TGTGCCAGTAGTATCTCAGGGGTTGGGACCGGGGAGCTGTTTTTT
15,TRBV28,TRBD1,TRBJ1-5,few,CASRLGTVTNQPQHF,TGTGCCAGCAGATTAGGGACAGTAACCAATCAGCCCCAGCATTTT
16,TRBV18,-,TRBJ1-2,-,CASSPREGGLNYGYTF,TGTGCCAGCTCACCAAGGGAGGGGGGTCTCAACTATGGCTACACCTTC
15,TRBV2,-,TRBJ2-3,-,CASSAGSSSTDTQYF,TGTGCCAGCAGCGCCGGGTCGTCTAGCACAGATACGCAGTATTTT
18,TRBV5-1,TRBD2,TRBJ2-3,-,CASSSGLAGGRGTDTQYF,TGCGCCAGCAGCTCGGGACTAGCGGGGGGGCGTGGCACAGATACGCAGTATTTT
14,TRBV18,TRBD1,TRBJ1-1,-,CASSPGQGYTEAFF,TGTGCCAGCTCACCGGGACAGGGCTACACTGAAGCTTTCTTT
13,TRBV19,-,TRBJ1-2,-,CASKRELTYGYTF,TGTGCCAGTAAAAGGGAGCTAACGTATGGCTACACCTTC
13,TRBV7-9,-,TRBJ2-7,-,CASSPAANGGQYF,TGTGCCAGCAGCCCCGCCGCGAATGGAGGGCAGTACTTC
15,TRBV28,-,TRBJ1-1,once,CASSLWGGVGTEAFF,TGTGCCAGCAGTTTATGGGGGGGGGTAGGCACTGAAGCTTTCTTT
13,TRBV30,-,TRBJ1-1,-,CAWSGVSNTEAFF,TGTGCCTGGAGTGGAGTTTCGAACACTGAAGCTTTCTTT
13,TRBV6-5,TRBD1,TRBJ1-2,-,CASSYRKGQGFTF,TGTGCCAGCAGTTACCGGAAGGGACAGGGTTTCACCTTC
14,TRBV28,-,TRBJ2-7,-,CASSFRGVSYEQYF,TGTGCCAGCAGTTTCAGAGGTGTCTCCTACGAGCAGTACTTC
15,TRBV10-3,TRBD2,TRBJ2-1,-,CAIREGTSKDNEQFF,TGTGCCATCAGGGAAGGGACTAGCAAGGACAATGAGCAGTTCTTC
17,TRBV11-1,TRBD1,TRBJ2-5,-,CASSSGQGQKIQETQYF,TGTGCCAGCAGCTCAGGGCAGGGACAGAAAATCCAAGAGACCCAGTACTTC
13,TRBV6-1,-,TRBJ1-1,few,CASSAGVNTEAFF,TGTGCCAGCAGTGCTGGAGTGAACACTGAAGCTTTCTTT
14,TRBV19,-,TRBJ1-1,once,CASSIGGRSTEAFF,TGTGCCAGTAGTATAGGAGGGCGAAGCACTGAAGCTTTCTTT
14,TRBV28,-,TRBJ1-5,-,CASSLNGFNQPQHF,TGTGCCAGCAGTTTAAACGGGTTCAATCAGCCCCAGCATTTT
18,TRBV5-1,TRBD2,TRBJ2-5,-,CASSWGTSGRATKEAQYF,TGCGCCAGCAGCTGGGGGACTAGCGGGAGGGCCACTAAAGAGGCCCAGTACTTC
14,TRBV6-1,TRBD1,TRBJ1-5,-,CASTIQGAWQPQHF,TGTGCCAGCACTATACAGGGGGCTTGGCAGCCCCAGCATTTT
14,TRBV6-4,TRBD2,TRBJ2-3,-,CASSEAGDQDTQYF,TGTGCCAGCAGTGAGGCGGGGGATCAAGATACGCAGTATTTT
13,TRBV7-3,-,TRBJ1-1,few,CASSLDRGGEAFF,TGTGCCAGCAGCCTGGACCGGGGGGGTGAAGCTTTCTTT
14,TRBV5-1,-,TRBJ2-1,-,CASSLGSSYNEQFF,TGCGCCAGCAGCTTGGGGAGCTCCTACAATGAGCAGTTCTTC
16,TRBV6-1,TRBD2,TRBJ2-7,-,CASSDSRLAGGYEQYF,TGTGCCAGCAGTGATAGTCGGTTAGCGGGAGGTTACGAGCAGTACTTC
14,TRBV5-1,-,TRBJ2-7,once,CASSLFRGRNEQYF,TGCGCCAGCAGCTTGTTCAGGGGTCGCAACGAGCAGTACTTC
18,TRBV5-1,TRBD1,TRBJ1-6,-,CASSADTGGSSYNSPLHF,TGCGCCAGCAGCGCGGATACAGGGGGGAGCTCCTATAATTCACCCCTCCACTTT
15,TRBV7-6,-,TRBJ2-7,-,CASSLTSGATYEQYF,TGTGCCAGCAGCTTAACCTCAGGGGCAACCTACGAGCAGTACTTC
14,TRBV5-4,-,TRBJ2-2,-,CASRGSADTGELFF,TGTGCCAGCCGAGGGTCCGCCGATACTGGGGAGCTGTTTTTT
14,TRBV6-4,TRBD2,TRBJ2-1,-,CASSRLAGGNEQFF,TGTGCCAGCAGTAGACTAGCGGGGGGCAATGAGCAGTTCTTC
16,TRBV7-9,TRBD2,TRBJ2-3,-,CASSLAGLQSTDTQYF,TGTGCCAGCAGCCTGGCGGGACTACAAAGCACAGATACGCAGTATTTT
14,TRBV19,-,TRBJ2-5,-,CASSMSGNRETQYF,TGTGCCAGTAGTATGTCAGGGAACAGAGAGACCCAGTACTTC